This TCR beta chain appears in the sequencing data of a study of blood T cell repertoires in COVID-19. At the level of the study: Whether acute or convalescent, the COVID-19 samples came from the United States, Italy and Spain.

Trimming removed 4 bases from V and 8 bases from J, with 9 bases in between. The germline CDR1 and CDR2 sequences are SNHLY and FYNNEI. The length of the CDR3 is 13 residues. Authors' data handling: Amplification from reference gene primers served as the basis for estimated nucleated cell counts. Repertoires were generated with immunoSEQ multiplex PCR, while TCRdb's copy carries only in-frame clones and drops some. V and J calls and clone size are those listed in that table; D and trimming were worked out from the DNA. In the table there are 300,000 to 400,000 clones, roughly 91% of which are singletons.

The sample consisted of peripheral blood. V usage is TRBV2 and J usage is TRBJ1-6; the D gene is possibly TRBD1 (6 bases). The TCR was taken from a man in his fifties with active or convalescent COVID-19. The CDR3 coding sequence is TGTGCCAGCAGTGGGGACAACGATTCACCCCTCCACTTT. Translating it yields CASSGDNDSPLHF.